These T cell receptor beta chains were read from a single sample in a study of spatial heterogeneity in lung cancer. TCRdb itself ran the 5' RACE reads through MiXCR, one entry per CDR3 protein. The sample has about 15,000 distinct CDR3 sequences; roughly 7.3% are singletons. Sequenced material: lung tumor tissue, taken at surgery. The receptor set was obtained from a male donor with early-stage non-small cell lung cancer. Both conserved end residues are part of each CDR3. Each record gives: clone size, J gene, D gene, V gene, CDR3 DNA, CDR3 protein. A D gene is named only where the DNA matches it firmly. A row's size may be missing; if present it is once, few, many or a size class.

many,TRBJ1-1,.,TRBV6-6,TGTGCCAGCAGAGTACAGCCGGCCACTGAAGCTTTCTTT,CASRVQPATEAFF
.,TRBJ2-4,.,TRBV24-1,TGTGCCACCAGTGATTCACAGCGAGGAATTGGCAAAAACATTCAGTACTTC,CATSDSQRGIGKNIQYF
many,TRBJ1-5,TRBD1,TRBV9,TGTGCCAGCAGCGTCTCCGGGACAGTTAATCAGCCCCAGCATTTT,CASSVSGTVNQPQHF
.,TRBJ1-2,TRBD1,TRBV27,TGTGCCAGCAGTTTCTTAAGGGGGACAGGGGGCGAGAGTCGCTATGGCTACACCTTC,CASSFLRGTGGESRYGYTF
.,TRBJ2-3,.,TRBV27,TGTGCCAGCAGTTTAACAGGGTCCCGGAGAGATACGCAGTATTTT,CASSLTGSRRDTQYF
medium-sized,TRBJ1-5,.,TRBV6-2/TRBV6-3,TGTGCCACCAAGGGGGATCTTAGCAATCAGCCCCAGCATTTT,CATKGDLSNQPQHF
few,TRBJ2-5,.,TRBV7-2,TGTGCCAGCAGCTTAGGGTTAGCAGGGGATATAGAGGAGACCCAGTACTTC,CASSLGLAGDIEETQYF
once,TRBJ2-2,TRBD2,TRBV11-3,TGTGCCAGCAGCCGGGGACTAGCGGGAGCCGCGAACACCGGGGAGCTGTTTTTT,CASSRGLAGAANTGELFF
many,TRBJ1-2,TRBD1,TRBV6-5,TGTGCCAGCAGTTACAGGGGGACAGGTTATGGCTACACCTTC,CASSYRGTGYGYTF
few,TRBJ2-5,TRBD2,TRBV27,TGTGCCAGCAGTTTAGGAACTAGCGGCCAAGAGACCCAGTACTTC,CASSLGTSGQETQYF
many,TRBJ2-2,.,TRBV7-2,TGTGCCAGCAGCCCGTCCTACACCGGGGAGCTGTTTTTT,CASSPSYTGELFF
.,TRBJ1-2,.,TRBV9,TGTGCCAGCAGCTCCTCTACGGCTAACTATGGCTACACCTTC,CASSSSTANYGYTF
few,TRBJ2-5,.,TRBV6-6,TGTGCCAGCAGTTACTCAGGGGCAGCGGAAGAGACCCAGTACTTC,CASSYSGAAEETQYF
many,TRBJ2-1,TRBD2,TRBV19,TGTGCCAGTAGTACGAAAAGACTAGCGGGGAGGAGAGGGCAGTTCTTC,CASSTKRLAGRRGQFF
many,TRBJ2-5,.,TRBV20-1,TGCAGTGCTGGAACAGGTACAGAAGAGACCCAGTACTTC,CSAGTGTEETQYF
few,TRBJ1-1,TRBD1,TRBV27,TGTGCCAGCAGTTTATCGGGACAGGGCCACTCTGAAGCTTTCTTT,CASSLSGQGHSEAFF
many,TRBJ2-5,.,TRBV3-1,TGTGCCAGCAGCCAAGGTCGGAGCCGGGAGACCCAGTACTTC,CASSQGRSRETQYF
few,TRBJ2-5,TRBD2,TRBV20-1,TGCAGTGCCCTAGGGTCCCGGGGACTAGCGGGAGTGAATCAAGAGACCCAGTACTTC,CSALGSRGLAGVNQETQYF
few,TRBJ2-1,TRBD1,TRBV4-2,TGTGCCAGCAGCCCGTCGGCCCACCGGGACAGGGTAACCGATGAGCAGTTCTTC,CASSPSAHRDRVTDEQFF
many,TRBJ1-2,.,TRBV20-1,TGCAGTGCTTTGACCGGGTTGGACTATGGCTACACCTTC,CSALTGLDYGYTF
few,TRBJ2-5,.,TRBV27,TGTGCCAGCAGTTTATCGGCAGGAGGGCAAGAGACCCAGTACTTC,CASSLSAGGQETQYF
.,TRBJ2-1,.,TRBV25-1,TGTGCCAGCAGTGACCCTCGGGCGGGATTGTCTAATGAGCAGTTCTTC,CASSDPRAGLSNEQFF
few,TRBJ2-1,.,TRBV30,TGTGCCTGGACACCCGAGCAGTTCTTC,CAWTPEQFF
.,TRBJ2-7,TRBD2,TRBV7-6,TGTGCCAGCAGCCCAATGCTCGGGGAGGGCGAGCAGTACTTC,CASSPMLGEGEQYF
.,TRBJ2-1,TRBD2,TRBV27,TGTGCCAGCAGTTTATTCCGGGGGACTAGCGGAGTCCACAATGAGCAGTTCTTC,CASSLFRGTSGVHNEQFF
.,TRBJ2-5,.,TRBV14,TGTGCCAGCAGCCAATCGGGCACTTACCAAGAGACCCAGTACTTC,CASSQSGTYQETQYF
many,TRBJ2-3,TRBD2,TRBV7-8,TGTGCCAGCAGCTTAGCGGCTAGCGGGAAACATACGCAGTATTTT,CASSLAASGKHTQYF
.,TRBJ1-1,.,TRBV5-1,TGCGCCAGCAGCTTGGTTTCATACAGAGACACTGAAGCTTTCTTT,CASSLVSYRDTEAFF
.,TRBJ2-2,.,TRBV19,TGTGCCAGTAGTACGATCTCCAACACCGGGGAGCTGTTTTTT,CASSTISNTGELFF
many,TRBJ2-5,.,TRBV20-1,TGCAGTGCCATCGTCGGGGCGGTACAAGAGACCCAGTACTTC,CSAIVGAVQETQYF
many,TRBJ2-1,TRBD2,TRBV6-5,TGTGCCAGCAAAACCAGCGGGAGTTATGAGCAGTTCTTC,CASKTSGSYEQFF
many,TRBJ1-2,.,TRBV27,TGTGCCAGCAGTTTCCGCGGACATTCTGAAGGCTACACCTTC,CASSFRGHSEGYTF
many,TRBJ1-5,TRBD1,TRBV6-6,TGTGCCAGCAGTGACAGGGCGGGCAATCAGCCCCAGCATTTT,CASSDRAGNQPQHF
.,TRBJ2-5,TRBD2,TRBV5-1,TGCGCCAGCAGCTTCACAGCGGGAGGACAAGAGACCCAGTACTTC,CASSFTAGGQETQYF
many,TRBJ1-4,.,TRBV3-1,TGTGCCAGCAGCCAAGATAACCGACACGGGGAAAAACTGTTTTTT,CASSQDNRHGEKLFF
many,TRBJ2-7,TRBD2,TRBV20-1,TGCAGTGCTAGAAGTCCCGGGACTAGCGGGAGGGCCCACGAGCAGTACTTC,CSARSPGTSGRAHEQYF
many,TRBJ2-7,.,TRBV20-1,TGCAGTGCCGAGAGGGGGGGAGAGTCCTACGAGCAGTACTTC,CSAERGGESYEQYF
few,TRBJ2-7,TRBD1,TRBV25-1,TGTGCCAGCGTCAGACAGGGCTTCTACGAGCAGTACTTC,CASVRQGFYEQYF
.,TRBJ1-5,.,TRBV6-5,TGTGCCAGCAGGCTTACAAGAGGTCAGCCCCAGCATTTT,CASRLTRGQPQHF
few,TRBJ1-2,.,TRBV20-1,TGCAGTGCTAGCCCCGGATCTTATGGCTACACCTTC,CSASPGSYGYTF
.,TRBJ2-3,TRBD2,TRBV12-3/TRBV12-4,TGTGCCAGCAGGTCGACTAGCACCCCGACGCAGTATTTT,CASRSTSTPTQYF
many,TRBJ1-1,.,TRBV19,TGTGCCAGTAGCTCGGGGGCCGGGAACACTGAAGCTTTCTTT,CASSSGAGNTEAFF
few,TRBJ2-7,TRBD2,TRBV24-1,TGTGCCACCAGTGATCTGACTAGCGGGAGGCAGTACTTC,CATSDLTSGRQYF
.,TRBJ2-1,TRBD1,TRBV11-3,TGTGCCAGCAGCTTAACCGGGACAGCTGGTGAGCAGTTCTTC,CASSLTGTAGEQFF
many,TRBJ2-1,TRBD2,TRBV7-8,TGTGCCAGCAGCTTAGTCTTAGCGGGAGGATACAATGAGCAGTTCTTC,CASSLVLAGGYNEQFF
many,TRBJ1-1,TRBD1,TRBV6-5,TGTGCCAGCAATCGCAGAGGACAGGGGCTTGTTTTGGACACTGAAGCTTTCTTT,CASNRRGQGLVLDTEAFF